This T cell receptor (beta chain) was captured by sequencing in a study of T cell changes during pregnancy in multiple sclerosis. V was clipped by 3 bases and J by 6 bases, with 16 bases between them. The CDR3 spans 14 residues. Germline CDR1 SGHRS, CDR2 YFSETQ. Profiled with immunoSEQ multiplex PCR; TCRdb holds only in-frame clones, not every one. The table has tens of thousands of clones, 75% to 90% seen once. The specimen comprised CD4+ T cells from peripheral blood mononuclear cells, sampled in the first trimester of pregnancy. J is TRBJ2-7 and V is TRBV5-1; D is perhaps TRBD1 (6 bases). The TCR comes from a female donor in good health, enrolled as a control in a pregnancy study. The CDR3 nucleotides read TGCGCCAGCAGCTCCGGTGTGGGGGCAGGCGAGCAGTACTTC. It translates to CASSSGVGAGEQYF.